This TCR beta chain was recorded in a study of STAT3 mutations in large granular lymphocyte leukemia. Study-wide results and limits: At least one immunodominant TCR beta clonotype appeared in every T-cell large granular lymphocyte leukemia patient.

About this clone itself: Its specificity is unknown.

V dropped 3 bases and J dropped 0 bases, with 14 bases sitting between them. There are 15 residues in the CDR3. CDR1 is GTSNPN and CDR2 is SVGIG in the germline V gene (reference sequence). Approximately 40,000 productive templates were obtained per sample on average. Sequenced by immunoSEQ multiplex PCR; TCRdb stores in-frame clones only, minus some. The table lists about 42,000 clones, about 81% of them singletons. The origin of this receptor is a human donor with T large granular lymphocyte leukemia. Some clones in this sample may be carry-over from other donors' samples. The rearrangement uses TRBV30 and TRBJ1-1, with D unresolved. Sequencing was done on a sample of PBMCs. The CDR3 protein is CAWSHPQGMNTEAFF. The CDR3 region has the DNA TGTGCCTGGAGCCACCCTCAAGGCATGAACACTGAAGCTTTCTTT.